Shown below are 23 T cell receptor beta chains from a single sample sequenced in a study of cytomegalovirus exposure and HLA in healthy donors. PCR involved 60 Vbeta and 13 Jbeta primers. This table comes from immunoSEQ multiplex PCR, and its TCRdb copy is limited to in-frame clones, with some not included. Of about 130,000 clones in the sample, approximately 80% were seen once. Sequenced sample: PBMCs. The receptor set was obtained from a female donor in good health and CMV-seropositive.

This clone came up a few times. The chain couples TRBV25-1 to TRBJ2-5; 9 nucleotides match TRBD2. Germline lookup yields CDR1 MGHDK and CDR2 SYGVNS. The CDR3 is 18 amino acids. Unmatched junction bases numbered 15, after V lost 3 bases and J lost 4 bases. The CDR3 sequence is CASSDTVAGVGGGETQYF. CDR3 DNA: TGTGCCAGCAGTGATACCGTAGCGGGAGTCGGTGGTGGAGAGACCCAGTACTTC.

This clone appeared once. J is TRBJ2-7 and V is TRBV18; D perhaps matches TRBD1 (5 bases). Germline-derived CDR1 and CDR2 are KGHSH and LQKENI. The CDR3 contains 14 residues. V was shortened by 6 bases and J by 5 bases, with 17 bases between the two germline ends. CDR3 in amino acids: CASSRGKTVDEQYF. Written as DNA, the CDR3 is TGTGCCAGCTCGCGCGGAAAGACAGTCGACGAGCAGTACTTC.

The chain couples TRBV2 to TRBJ2-4; the D gene is possibly TRBD1 (6 bases). The CDR3 loop spans 14 amino acids. Germline CDR1 and CDR2: SNHLY and FYNNEI. Trimming left V 6 bases short and J 3 bases short, with 12 bases between. CDR3 DNA sequence: TGTGCCAGCAGGGAGAGAGGGGGCAAAAACATTCAGTACTTC. It is translated as CASRERGGKNIQYF.

This clone showed up just once. The genes are TRBV10-2 and TRBJ1-2, with D tentatively TRBD1 (5 bases). V was cut by 2 bases and J by 8 bases, with 12 bases left in between. This CDR3 is built from 13 residues. Germline CDR1 and CDR2: WSHSY and SAAADI. This chain's CDR3 is CASSEIVGGGYTF. CDR3 nucleotides: TGCGCCAGCAGTGAGATTGTGGGGGGAGGCTACACCTTC.

This sequence joins TRBV9 and TRBJ2-1; 13 bases match TRBD2. The CDR3 has 17 residues. In germline, CDR1 is SGDLS, CDR2 YYNGEE. V trimming: 4 bases; J trimming: 9 bases; junction bases outside the gene matches: 13. The CDR3 DNA follows: TGTGCCAGCAGCCTGGGCATGGGACTAGCGGGAACTGGTGAGCAGTTCTTC. It is translated as CASSLGMGLAGTGEQFF. Complete variable domain (other parts from reference TRBV9 and TRBJ2-1): DSGVTQTPKHLITATGQRVTLRCSPRSGDLSVYWYQQSLDQGLQFLIQYYNGEERAKGNILERFSAQQFPDLHSELNLSSLELGDSALYFCASSLGMGLAGTGEQFFGPGTRLTVL.

This sequence joins TRBV7-8 and TRBJ2-2; D perhaps matches TRBD2 (6 bases). CDR3 length equals 12 residues. Germline V gives CDR1 SGHVS, CDR2 FQNEAQ. The ends were cut back, 5 bases at V and 8 bases at J, with 9 bases in the middle. The CDR3 region is CASSRAGGELFF. DNA for the CDR3: TGTGCCAGCAGCCGCGCGGGGGGGGAGCTGTTTTTT.

The chain employs TRBV6-5 and TRBJ2-5, with TRBD1 matching over 8 bases. Near its end, the DNA agrees better with TRBJ2-7, so the J call may be wrong. The CDR3 is 13 amino acids. Germline CDR1 and CDR2: MNHEY and SVGAGI. The CDR3 sequence: CASRAAGGDEQYF. CDR3 DNA: TGTGCCAGCAGGGCGGCAGGGGGCGACGAGCAGTACTTC.

Note on this clone: One junction end does not reproduce the germline sequence, and a read error may be involved. J is TRBJ2-7 and V is TRBV7-9, with 8 bases lining up with TRBD1. Germline CDR1 SEHNR, CDR2 FQNEAQ (reference sequence). This CDR3 has 15 residues. The CDR3 loop reads CSSSLDLGQAYEQYF. DNA for the CDR3: TGTTCCAGCAGCTTAGATTTGGGACAGGCATACGAGCAGTACTTC.

This chain uses TRBV5-4 with TRBJ2-2; D might be TRBD2 (6 bases). CDR1 and CDR2 from the germline V gene are SGHNT and YYREEE (reference sequence). The V and J ends lost 4 bases and 6 bases respectively, with 16 bases between them. This CDR3 spans 15 amino acids. CDR3 sequence (DNA): TGTGCCAGCAGCCCGACTAGTAGTTCGTCCGGGGAGCTGTTTTTT. Translated: CASSPTSSSSGELFF. The full variable domain, in which reference TRBV5-4 and TRBJ2-2 provide the parts outside the CDR3, is ETGVTQSPTHLIKTRGQQVTLRCSSQSGHNTVSWYQQALGQGPQFIFQYYREEENGRGNFPPRFSGLQFPNYSSELNVNALELDDSALYLCASSPTSSSSGELFFGEGSRLTVL.

A few counts support this clone. The chain links TRBV6-1 to TRBJ1-5; D is perhaps TRBD1 (6 bases). V gave up 8 bases and J gave up 1 base, with 15 bases separating them. Germline CDR1 MNHNS, CDR2 SASEGT. CDR3 length: 15 residues. This CDR3 reads CASDLQGRSNQPQHF. CDR3 sequence (DNA): TGTGCCAGCGATCTACAGGGCCGGAGCAATCAGCCCCAGCATTTT.

The J gene is TRBJ1-3, the V gene TRBV19, with TRBD1 as a possible D gene (5 bases). The CDR3 length is 16 residues. Trimming took off 7 bases at V and 1 base at J, with 17 bases between the two ends. From germline, CDR1 is LNHDA and CDR2 SQIVND (reference sequence). The CDR3 here is CASTGAGRVSGNTIYF. Written as DNA, the CDR3 is TGTGCCAGTACTGGGGCAGGGCGCGTTTCTGGAAACACCATATATTTT.

As regards this clone: The junction and the germline gene differ at one end; a read error may be behind it. This sample also contains other DNA sequences that code for the same CDR3. V and J are TRBV5-1 and TRBJ2-3, with 14 bases lining up with TRBD2. The germline gives CDR1 SGHRS, CDR2 YFSETQ. CDR3 length: 17 amino acids. CDR3 amino acids: CASNIGTSGRVADTQYF. CDR3 DNA sequence: TGCGCCAGCAATATCGGGACTAGCGGGAGAGTTGCGGATACGCAGTACTTT.

The chain joins TRBV28 to TRBJ1-5, with a possible D match to TRBD1 (5 bases). Germline values: CDR1 MDHEN, CDR2 SYDVKM. This CDR3 is 13 amino acids long. V dropped 2 bases and J dropped 7 bases, with 9 bases sitting between them. The CDR3 bases are TGTGCCAGCAGTTTAGCAGGGAGGCAGCCCCAGCATTTT. Its translation: CASSLAGRQPQHF.

This clone has just one count. V usage is TRBV6-5 and J usage is TRBJ2-7; TRBD2 matches at 7 bases. CDR1 and CDR2 from the germline V gene are MNHEY and SVGAGI. The trim removed 0 bases at V and 6 bases at J, leaving 5 bases unmatched. This CDR3 has 14 residues. The CDR3 loop reads CASSYSAGVFEQYF. CDR3 bases: TGTGCCAGCAGTTACTCGGCGGGGGTTTTCGAGCAGTACTTC.

V is TRBV27 and J is TRBJ1-3; 11 bases are a match to TRBD1. Germline CDR1 and CDR2: MNHEY and SMNVEV (reference sequence). The V and J ends lost 8 bases and 7 bases, in that order; junction bases with no gene match: 10. The CDR3 covers 15 residues. This chain's CDR3 is CASASRTGGPNTIYF. DNA for the CDR3: TGTGCCAGCGCATCACGGACAGGGGGCCCGAACACCATATATTTT.

J is TRBJ2-7 and V is TRBV30, with D unclear. From germline, CDR1 is GTSNPN and CDR2 SVGIG (reference sequence). The CDR3 has 11 residues. V lost 2 bases to trimming and J lost 4 bases, with 6 bases between them. Here the CDR3 DNA reads TGTGCCTGGAGTCGAGGATACGAGCAGTACTTC. Its protein is CAWSRGYEQYF.

This sequence joins TRBV27 and TRBJ2-3; 9 bases are shared with TRBD2. V lost 4 bases and J lost 4; bases outside the gene matches: 3. Looked up from germline, CDR1 is MNHEY and CDR2 is SMNVEV (reference sequence). This CDR3 spans 14 amino acids. The CDR3 spells CASSSSGVADTQYF. CDR3 bases: TGTGCCAGCAGTTCTAGCGGGGTAGCAGATACGCAGTATTTT.

The CDR3 loop reads CASSQNGAANTEAFF. The DNA of the CDR3 is TGTGCCAGCTCACAAAACGGTGCCGCGAACACTGAAGCTTTCTTT. The V call is TRBV18, the J call TRBJ1-1, with D unresolved. The CDR3 runs to 15 residues. Trimming stripped 4 bases from V and 1 base from J, with 13 bases between. Germline V CDR1 and CDR2: KGHSH, LQKENI.

V gene TRBV19 combines with J gene TRBJ2-1, with D tentatively TRBD2 (5 bases). Trimming removed 2 bases from V and 3 bases from J, with 17 bases in between. Germline V CDR1 and CDR2: LNHDA, SQIVND (reference sequence). The CDR3 covers 17 residues. CDR3 sequence reads: CASSISTRGRFYNEQFF. The CDR3, as DNA: TGTGCCAGTAGTATATCCACTCGGGGAAGATTCTACAATGAGCAGTTCTTC.

This clone was seen only a few times. The chain employs TRBV12-5 and TRBJ2-3; the match to TRBD1 covers 7 bases. Per germline, CDR1 LGHNT and CDR2 FRNRAP. J was trimmed by 0 bases and V by 1 base; bases with no gene match: 1. This CDR3 contains 15 residues. The CDR3 DNA follows: TGTGCTAGTGGTTTGGCAGGGGGAAGCACAGATACGCAGTATTTT. This codes for CASGLAGGSTDTQYF. The full variable domain, completed using reference TRBV12-5 and TRBJ2-3, is DARVTQTPRHKVTEMGQEVTMRCQPILGHNTVFWYRQTMMQGLELLAYFRNRAPLDDSGMPKDRFSAEMPDATLATLKIQPSEPRDSAVYFCASGLAGGSTDTQYFGPGTRLTVL.

The rearrangement links TRBV9 to TRBJ1-2, with D unclear. The CDR3 runs to 16 residues. The ends were cut back, 6 bases at V and 4 bases at J, with 22 bases in the middle. Germline V gives CDR1 SGDLS, CDR2 YYNGEE. The CDR3 region is CASTVHNGQAGYGYTF. The CDR3 nucleotides read TGTGCCAGCACCGTTCATAATGGGCAGGCGGGCTATGGCTACACCTTC.

The V gene is TRBV6-1, the J gene TRBJ2-7, with a possible D match to TRBD2 (5 bases). The CDR3 spans 12 residues. Germline V gene lookup returns CDR1 MNHNS and CDR2 SASEGT. V gave up 1 base and J gave up 9 bases, with 10 bases separating them. The CDR3 protein is CASSEGFGMQYF. Here the CDR3 DNA reads TGTGCCAGCAGTGAAGGTTTCGGGATGCAGTACTTC.

This chain uses TRBV23-1 with TRBJ2-7, with TRBD1 identical over 9 bases. TRBV23-1 has ORF status, its function being uncertain. V lost 1 base and J lost 2; bases outside the gene matches: 3. CDR3 length: 15 residues. The CDR3 spells CASSQLNRGPYEQYF. The CDR3 nucleotides read TGCGCCAGCAGTCAATTAAACAGGGGGCCCTACGAGCAGTACTTC.